The source of this T cell receptor beta chain is a study of blood T cell repertoires in COVID-19. Study-wide context: COVID-19 samples from acute and convalescent phases originated in the United States, Italy and Spain. Sample material is recorded as cDNA or gDNA derived from T cells, B-cell-depleted T cells, or PBMCs.

Patients of the Seattle cohort, enrolled during active infection, were followed longitudinally. CDR3 length equals 17 residues. V lost 4 bases, J lost 1 base, and 9 bases stayed unmatched. Germline CDR1 SGHRS, CDR2 YFSETQ. Authors' data handling: Scientists estimated how many nucleated cells there were by amplifying reference gene primers. Data came from immunoSEQ multiplex PCR; TCRdb stores just in-frame clones and leaves some out. D and trimming come from the DNA, and the V and J calls and clone size come from that table. There are a few hundred thousand clones in the sample; more than 75% occur only once, and roughly 8.2% lies in the top ten.

The sequenced sample was peripheral blood. The sequence derives from a woman at least 80 years old with COVID-19, enrolled during active disease. The V gene is TRBV5-1, the J gene TRBJ2-3; 10 nucleotides match TRBD2. CDR3 sequence: CASSPVPLAGGTDTQYF. The CDR3 DNA reads TGCGCCAGCAGCCCCGTGCCTCTAGCGGGGGGCACAGATACGCAGTATTTT.